The clone carrying this T cell receptor (beta chain) showed up just a few times. This entry belongs to a study of beta chain features in type 1 diabetes. In the study overall: Regarding age, gender and cell yields, patients proved similar to healthy donors.

Every bit of the isolated RNA underwent reverse transcription, so sequencing read expressed TCRB transcripts. Here immunoSEQ multiplex PCR was the method, and the copy in TCRdb shows in-frame clones only, minus some. The data show 300,000 to 400,000 clones, roughly 11% seen once. This CDR3 has 11 amino acids. With 0 bases removed from V and 5 bases from J, the gap between germline ends came to 3 bases. Germline CDR1 is SGHDT and CDR2 is YYEEEE. This clonotype was obtained from a woman between 25 and 40 years old in good health. The chain is built from TRBV5-6 and TRBJ2-7; D is uncertain. Sequences were obtained from naive CD4+ T cells from blood. The CDR3 protein is CASSLGHEQYF. The CDR3 DNA is TGTGCCAGCAGCTTGGGGCACGAGCAGTACTTC.